This T cell receptor (beta chain) derives from a study of blood T cell repertoires in COVID-19. Study overall: The United States, Italy and Spain supplied acute and convalescent COVID-19 samples.

Participants, roughly 18 to 90 years old, spanned some 23 US areas. The CDR3 totals 18 residues. V lost 3 bases, J lost 4 bases, and 20 bases stayed unmatched. CDR1 and CDR2 from the germline V gene are GTSNPN and SVGIG (reference sequence). Authors' data handling: For nucleated cells, counts were estimated from reference gene primer amplification. Here immunoSEQ multiplex PCR was the method, and the copy in TCRdb shows in-frame clones only, minus some. Clone size and V and J calls were adopted from that table, with D and trimming inferred from the DNA. The data hold 350,000 to 550,000 clones, with roughly 87% observed a single time.

Sequencing input: PBMCs or T cells enriched from blood (not recorded which). The receptor was derived from a woman between 18 and 29 years old with acute COVID-19. This chain joins TRBV30 and TRBJ2-7; 8 bases line up with TRBD2. The DNA of the CDR3 is TGTGCCTGGAGATCTTCGGTCGGGAGGGCCACCTCGCCATACGAGCAGTACTTC. Translated: CAWRSSVGRATSPYEQYF.